This T cell receptor (beta chain) originates from a study of chemoradiotherapy in HPV16-positive cancers (dated by TCRdb to the early 2020s). About the full investigation: Functional T-cell assays on cells from two HPV16-positive patients defined candidate HPV-specific T-cell clones and common TCR motifs. The study asked whether T-cell immunity to the HPV oncoproteins E6 and E7 changes during chemoradiotherapy and whether this immunity affects survival. The candidate HPV-specific TCRs and motifs were then tracked in TCR repertoires from some 86 patients with HPV-related cancers.

Receptor libraries were prepared by the immunoSEQ multiplex PCR assay. The source is immuneACCESS, and TCRdb retained only in-frame sequences with V and J called. Part of the clones is not carried over; for the studies checked, unresolved V genes explain less than half of this, and the remainder is unexplained. This sample lists about 7,000 clones; roughly 89% were detected once. The top ten constitute approximately 2.4% of the sample. This clone has more than one count but fewer than ten. Its target antigen remains unknown. Base qualities are not recorded, but no much larger clone differs from it by a single base. Repertoires were sampled multiple times during chemoradiotherapy, which allowed clonal expansion in the tumor microenvironment to be followed. V loses 0 bases of germline sequence and J loses 3 bases, and the interval between the two ends is 9 bases. Counted from cysteine to phenylalanine, this CDR3 has 14 amino acids. The entry retains the CDR3 DNA only, 42 bases that are in frame from base 1. The germline V gene provides CDR1 SGHRS and CDR2 YFSETQ.

General conclusions and limits of the study: The functional definition of HPV-specific T cells came from only two HPV16-positive patients, and the survival association was reported for HPV16-positive patients. Expansion of candidate HPV-specific clones and E7-related TCR motifs was observed in the tumor microenvironment during treatment, whereas no such expansion was observed for non-HPV-specific T cells. In HPV16-positive patients, expansion of HPV-responsive T cells during chemoradiotherapy was associated with improved recurrence-free survival.

This receptor was obtained from a human donor with HPV-associated anogenital cancer. The V and J genes are TRBV5-1 and TRBJ1-1, with the D gene call left open. This specimen was tumor tissue, taken from a patient who underwent chemoradiotherapy. The CDR3 loop reads CASSLVGTDTEAFF. The DNA reads TGCGCCAGCAGCTTGGTTGGCACAGACACTGAAGCTTTCTTT. With the portions outside the CDR3 filled from the reference TRBV5-1 and TRBJ1-1 genes, the complete variable region becomes KAGVTQTPRYLIKTRGQQVTLSCSPISGHRSVSWYQQTPGQGLQFLFEYFSETQRNKGNFPGRFSGRQFSNSRSEMNVSTLELGDSALYLCASSLVGTDTEAFFGQGTRLTVV.